Detailed here is one T cell receptor (beta chain). Authors' methods: It was from reference gene primer amplification that nucleated cell counts were estimated. The table came from immunoSEQ multiplex PCR; TCRdb's copy has only in-frame clones and leaves some out. V and J calls and clone size are given by that table; D and trimming were obtained from the DNA. Here the sample spans some 64,000 clones, 60% to 80% being singletons. The CDR3 consists of 15 residues. The V gene end was trimmed by 7 bases and the J gene end by 1 base; junction bases not matched to a gene: 8. The V gene's germline CDR1 is MGHRA and CDR2 YSYEKL. This record belongs to a study of blood T cell repertoires in COVID-19. Study background: The analysed material was cDNA or gDNA that came from T cells, B-cell-depleted T cells, or PBMCs.

Sequencing was carried out using peripheral blood. The rearrangement uses TRBV4-1 and TRBJ2-7, with 9 bases fitting TRBD1. This clonotype was obtained from a woman aged 60-75 years with acute or convalescent COVID-19. The CDR3 spells CASTHGGQGSYEQYF. The CDR3 nucleotides are TGCGCCAGCACCCATGGGGGACAGGGATCCTACGAGCAGTACTTC.